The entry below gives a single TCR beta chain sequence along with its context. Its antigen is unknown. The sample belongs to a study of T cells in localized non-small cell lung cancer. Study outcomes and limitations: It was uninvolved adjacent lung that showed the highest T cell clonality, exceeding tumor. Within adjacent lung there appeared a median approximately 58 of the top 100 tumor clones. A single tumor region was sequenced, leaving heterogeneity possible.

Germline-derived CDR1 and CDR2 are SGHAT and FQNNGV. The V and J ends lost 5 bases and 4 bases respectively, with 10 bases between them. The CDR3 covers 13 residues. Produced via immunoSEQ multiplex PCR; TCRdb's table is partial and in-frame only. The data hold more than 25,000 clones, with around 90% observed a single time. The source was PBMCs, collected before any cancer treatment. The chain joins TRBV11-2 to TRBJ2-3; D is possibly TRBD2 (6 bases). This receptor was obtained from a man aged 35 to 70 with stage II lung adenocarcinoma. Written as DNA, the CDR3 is TGTGCCAGCAGCCCTAGACTAGCAGATACGCAGTATTTT. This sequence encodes CASSPRLADTQYF. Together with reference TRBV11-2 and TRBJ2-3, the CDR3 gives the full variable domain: EAGVAQSPRYKIIEKRQSVAFWCNPISGHATLYWYQQILGQGPKLLIQFQNNGVVDDSQLPKDRFSAERLKGVDSTLKIQPAKLEDSAVYLCASSPRLADTQYFGPGTRLTVL.